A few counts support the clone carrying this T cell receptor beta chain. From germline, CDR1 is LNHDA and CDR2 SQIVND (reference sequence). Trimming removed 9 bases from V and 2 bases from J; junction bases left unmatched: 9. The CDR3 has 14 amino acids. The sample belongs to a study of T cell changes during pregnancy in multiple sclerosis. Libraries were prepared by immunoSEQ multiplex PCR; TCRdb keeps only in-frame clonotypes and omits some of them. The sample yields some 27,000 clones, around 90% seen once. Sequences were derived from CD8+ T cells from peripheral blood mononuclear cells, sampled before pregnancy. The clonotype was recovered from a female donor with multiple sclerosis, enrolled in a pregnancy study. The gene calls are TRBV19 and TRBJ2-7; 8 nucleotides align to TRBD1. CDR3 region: CASNLGTGPYEQYF. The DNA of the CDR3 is TGTGCCAGCAACCTCGGGACAGGCCCCTACGAGCAGTACTTC.